This T cell receptor beta chain was found in a study of T-cell reconstitution after alpha-beta-depleted transplantation in children. Study observations and caveats: Among T cells one year after transplant, newly produced cells accounted for most counts and diversity. For some patients, TCRbeta diversity was high at day 60 because of recipient T cells and thymic progenitors that survived.

This sample's TCRbeta library carried unique molecular identifier barcodes. MiXCR, run by TCRdb on the PCR reads, gives a single entry per CDR3 protein. Here the sample spans 700,000 or so distinct CDR3 sequences, roughly 14% being singletons. Trimming pared 1 base from V and 3 bases from J, leaving 10 bases between. Germline CDR1 reads LGHNA; CDR2 reads YNFKEQ. This CDR3 has 15 residues. This clonotype was detected many times. Its antigen is currently unknown. The chain is built from TRBV4-2 and TRBJ2-1; weak D call: TRBD2 (5 bases). The input for sequencing was PBMCs, taken before TCRalphabeta/CD19-depleted stem cell transplant. The sequence came from a girl between 2 and 10 years old with congenital amegakaryocytic thrombocytopenia, due to receive a stem cell transplant. CDR3 nucleotides: TGTGCCAGCAGCCAAGCGCAAGCGGACTACAATGAGCAGTTCTTC. This gives the protein CASSQAQADYNEQFF.